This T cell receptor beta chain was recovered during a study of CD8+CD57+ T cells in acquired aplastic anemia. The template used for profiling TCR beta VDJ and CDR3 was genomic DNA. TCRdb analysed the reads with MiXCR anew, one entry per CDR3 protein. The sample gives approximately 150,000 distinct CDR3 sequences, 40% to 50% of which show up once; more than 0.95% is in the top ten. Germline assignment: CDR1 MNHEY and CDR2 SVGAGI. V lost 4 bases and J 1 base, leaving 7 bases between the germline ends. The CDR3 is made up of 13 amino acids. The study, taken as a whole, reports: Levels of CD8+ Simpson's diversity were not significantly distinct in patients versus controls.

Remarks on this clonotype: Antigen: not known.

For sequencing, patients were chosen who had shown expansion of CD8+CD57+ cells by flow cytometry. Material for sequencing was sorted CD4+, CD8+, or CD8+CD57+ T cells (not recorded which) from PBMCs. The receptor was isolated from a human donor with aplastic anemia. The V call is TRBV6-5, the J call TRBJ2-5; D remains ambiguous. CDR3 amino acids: CASSLMVQETQYF. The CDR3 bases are TGTGCCAGCAGTTTAATGGTCCAAGAGACCCAGTACTTC.